This TCR beta chain was captured in a study of T cell responses to AZD1222 COVID-19 vaccine. Whole-study results and caveats: Females outnumbered males among donors, who were mostly white British; clonal diversity was possibly underestimated. Two AZD1222 administrations were followed by greater Spike-specific TCR breadth and depth.

Profiling relied on immunoSEQ multiplex PCR, and the TCRdb table lists in-frame clones only, not all of them. The sample holds fewer than 130,000 clones, about 92% seen once. The CDR3 is 16 amino acids. CDR1 is SGHVS, CDR2 FQNEAQ, per germline. J was trimmed by 6 bases and V by 1 base; bases with no gene match: 6. Turning to this clone: Its antigen is as yet unknown.

The sample consisted of peripheral blood, taken on day 0 of AZD1222 vaccination. This TCR derives from an adult in good health. V and J are TRBV7-8 and TRBJ2-1, with TRBD2 matching over 10 bases. The CDR3 DNA is TGTGCCAGCAGCTTAGTCCCTAGCGGGGGTGTCAATGAGCAGTTCTTC. Protein sequence: CASSLVPSGGVNEQFF.